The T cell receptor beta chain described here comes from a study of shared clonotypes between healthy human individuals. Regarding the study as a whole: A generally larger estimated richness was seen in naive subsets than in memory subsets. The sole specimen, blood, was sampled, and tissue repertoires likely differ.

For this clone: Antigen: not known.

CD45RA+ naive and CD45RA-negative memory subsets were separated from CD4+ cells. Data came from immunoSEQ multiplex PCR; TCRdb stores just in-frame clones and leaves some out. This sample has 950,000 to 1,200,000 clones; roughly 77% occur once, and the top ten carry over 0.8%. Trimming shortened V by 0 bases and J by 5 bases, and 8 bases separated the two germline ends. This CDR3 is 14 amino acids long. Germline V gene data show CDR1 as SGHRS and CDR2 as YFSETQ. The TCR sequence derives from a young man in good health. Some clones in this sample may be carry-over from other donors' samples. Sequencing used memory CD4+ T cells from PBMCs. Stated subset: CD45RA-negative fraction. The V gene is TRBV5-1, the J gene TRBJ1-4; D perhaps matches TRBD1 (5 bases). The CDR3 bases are TGCGCCAGCAGCTTGGAGGCAGGGAATGAAAAACTGTTTTTT. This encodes CASSLEAGNEKLFF.